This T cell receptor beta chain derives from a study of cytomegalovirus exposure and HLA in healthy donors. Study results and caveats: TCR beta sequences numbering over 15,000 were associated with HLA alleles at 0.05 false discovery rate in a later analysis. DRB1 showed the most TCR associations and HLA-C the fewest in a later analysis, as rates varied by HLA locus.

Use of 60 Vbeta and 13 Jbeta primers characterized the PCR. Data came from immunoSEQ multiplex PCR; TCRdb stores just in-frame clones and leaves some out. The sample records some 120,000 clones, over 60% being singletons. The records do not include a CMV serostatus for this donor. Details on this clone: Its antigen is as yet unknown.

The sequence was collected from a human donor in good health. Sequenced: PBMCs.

The CDR3 here is CASSFGGGGEKLFF. The CDR3 DNA is TGTGCCAGCAGCTTTGGAGGGGGCGGAGAAAAACTGTTTTTT. The V and J genes are TRBV5-8 and TRBJ1-4, with 7 bases aligning to TRBD1. Germline CDR1 is SGHTS and CDR2 is YDEGEE. This CDR3 is 14 amino acids long. The V gene end was trimmed by 2 bases and the J gene end by 8 bases; junction bases not matched to a gene: 6.